Following are 15 T cell receptor beta chains from one sample sequenced in a study of regulatory T cells in long-lasting Graves disease. Arm-PCR of CDR3 regions and iRepertoire HTBI primers were used to build TCR beta libraries. Via MiXCR, TCRdb re-called the multiplex PCR reads, giving one row per CDR3 protein. The sample shows 200,000 to 250,000 distinct CDR3 sequences, about 17% of them seen only once. Time point: newly diagnosed GD, antithyroid drugs for less than 3 months. The TCR library was prepared using RNA isolated from PBMCs. The sequencing here drew on peripheral blood mononuclear cells (PBMCs), taken at new diagnosis, from a patient treated with antithyroid drugs. The receptor set was obtained from a female donor with Graves disease.

CDR3 in DNA: TGCGCCAGCAGCCCCGGACAGTGGGAAGCTGGCACTGAAGCTTTCTTT. It specifies CASSPGQWEAGTEAFF. The V call is TRBV5-1, the J call TRBJ1-1; TRBD1 is a possible D gene (6 bases). The CDR3 has 16 residues. Germline loops: CDR1 SGHRS, CDR2 YFSETQ. Trimming removed 4 bases at V and 4 bases at J, with 20 bases between.

The sample holds many counts of this clonotype. The chain joins TRBV3-1 to TRBJ1-4; TRBD1 matches 11 bases. With 6 bases clipped from V and 7 bases from J, the junction kept 4 bases outside the gene matches. Germline assignment: CDR1 LGHDT and CDR2 YNNKEL (reference sequence). The CDR3 loop spans 14 amino acids. CDR3 in amino acids: CASRRDRGSEKLFF. In DNA, the CDR3 is TGTGCCAGCAGACGGGACAGGGGGTCTGAAAAACTGTTTTTT. The full variable domain, with the rest looked up from reference TRBV3-1 and TRBJ1-4, is DTAVSQTPKYLVTQMGNDKSIKCEQNLGHDTMYWYKQDSKKFLKIMFSYNNKELIINETVPNRFSPKSPDKAHLNLHINSLELGDSAVYFCASRRDRGSEKLFFGSGTQLSVL.

This clonotype has a count of ten or more. CDR3 nucleotide sequence: TGTGCCACCAGCTCCGAATTCGGCAGGGTAGACGGCGAGACCCAGTACTTC. Translation gives CATSSEFGRVDGETQYF. The rearrangement joins TRBV15 to TRBJ2-5, with D possibly being TRBD1 (5 bases). The CDR3 loop spans 17 amino acids. The V gene's germline CDR1 is LNHNV and CDR2 YYDKDF (reference sequence). V gave up 5 bases and J gave up 5 bases, with 24 bases separating them.

This clonotype was picked up many times. The chain recombines TRBV18 with TRBJ2-2; 8 nucleotides align to TRBD2. CDR1 is KGHSH and CDR2 is LQKENI in the germline V gene. Trimming removed 3 bases from V and 5 bases from J; junction bases left unmatched: 5. The CDR3 runs to 15 residues. The CDR3 bases are TGTGCCAGCTCACCCAACAGCGGGAGTACCGGGGAGCTGTTTTTT. Encoded protein: CASSPNSGSTGELFF.

The table lists this clonotype with many counts. The chain couples TRBV7-2 to TRBJ1-2, with TRBD1 matching over 8 bases. The V gene end was trimmed by 3 bases and the J gene end by 6 bases; junction bases not matched to a gene: 3. The CDR3 extends over 13 amino acids. Germline lookup yields CDR1 SGHTA and CDR2 FQGNSA. The CDR3 DNA is TGTGCCAGCAGCTTTCGACAGGGGAATGGCTACACCTTC. It encodes CASSFRQGNGYTF.

This clonotype has ten or more counts. This sequence joins TRBV6-4 and TRBJ1-2; the D gene is possibly TRBD1 (5 bases). The CDR3 is 12 amino acids. Trimming pared 6 bases from V and 4 bases from J, leaving 9 bases between. The germline gives CDR1 MRHNA, CDR2 SNTAGT. The CDR3 loop reads CASSQGAYGYTF. The DNA of the CDR3 is TGTGCCAGCAGCCAGGGAGCCTATGGCTACACCTTC.

On this clonotype itself: A much larger clonotype is one base distant, so this may be a read error. V and J are TRBV19 and TRBJ2-2; no reliable D call. The CDR3 consists of 11 residues. Germline CDR1 and CDR2: LNHDA and SQIVND (reference sequence). V dropped 3 bases and J dropped 7 bases, with 3 bases sitting between them. In DNA, the CDR3 is TGTGCCAGTAGTATTCACGGGGAGCTGTTTTTT. This encodes CASSIHGELFF. Based on the CDR3 plus reference TRBV19 and TRBJ2-2, the full variable domain is DGGITQSPKYLFRKEGQNVTLSCEQNLNHDAMYWYRQDPGQGLRLIYYSQIVNDFQKGDIAEGYSVSREKKESFPLTVTSAQKNPTAFYLCASSIHGELFFGEGSRLTVL.

This clonotype was counted many times. The V gene is TRBV7-8, the J gene TRBJ2-1; 8 bases align to TRBD2. Germline assignment: CDR1 SGHVS and CDR2 FQNEAQ. J was trimmed by 12 bases and V by 2 bases; bases with no gene match: 9. CDR3 length: 14 residues. The CDR3 spells CASSLTSGEYRQFF. In DNA form, the CDR3 reads TGTGCCAGCAGCTTAACTAGCGGTGAATATCGGCAGTTCTTC. The full variable domain, its missing parts supplied by reference TRBV7-8 and TRBJ2-1, is GAGVSQSPRYKVAKRGQDVALRCDPISGHVSLFWYQQALGQGPEFLTYFQNEAQLDKSGLPSDRFFAERPEGSVSTLKIQRTQQEDSAVYLCASSLTSGEYRQFFGPGTRLTVL.

This clonotype occurred many times. V usage is TRBV6-5 and J usage is TRBJ1-4; D may be TRBD1 (5 bases). CDR3 length: 15 residues. The ends were cut back, 2 bases at V and 7 bases at J, with 14 bases in the middle. Looked up from germline, CDR1 is MNHEY and CDR2 is SVGAGI. The CDR3 sequence: CASSYDQGGGEKLFF. CDR3 bases: TGTGCCAGCAGTTACGATCAGGGTGGGGGTGAAAAACTGTTTTTT.

The sample holds many counts of this clonotype. The genes are TRBV2 and TRBJ2-5, with 11 bases identical to TRBD2. This CDR3 region has 15 residues. Germline values: CDR1 SNHLY, CDR2 FYNNEI. Unmatched junction bases numbered 4, after V lost 6 bases and J lost 1 base. The CDR3 reads CASSLAGGFQETQYF. In nucleotides, the CDR3 is TGTGCCAGCAGCCTAGCGGGAGGCTTCCAAGAGACCCAGTACTTC.

There are many counts of this clonotype. This chain uses TRBV6-4 with TRBJ1-1, with D hard to call. The length of the CDR3 is 13 residues. V lost 5 bases and J 1 base, leaving 8 bases between the germline ends. Germline loops: CDR1 MRHNA, CDR2 SNTAGT. This CDR3 is CASSRLSNTEAFF. The CDR3 DNA reads TGTGCCAGCAGTAGGCTGTCGAACACTGAAGCTTTCTTT.

The sample holds many counts of this clonotype. The chain is built from TRBV7-2 and TRBJ2-3; TRBD2 aligns across 11 bases. The J segment lost 5 bases and the V segment lost 4 bases, leaving 8 bases of the junction unmatched. CDR3 size: 16 residues. Germline CDR1 is SGHTA and CDR2 is FQGNSA. CDR3 sequence (DNA): TGTGCCAGCAGCTCGTTAGCGGGAGGGCTTGGAGATACGCAGTATTTT. Translation gives CASSSLAGGLGDTQYF.

This clonotype was seen at least ten times. The chain carries TRBV10-2 and TRBJ2-7; D remains unclear. There are 12 residues in the CDR3. Trimming stripped 6 bases from V and 1 base from J, with 7 bases between. Germline CDR1 WSHSY, CDR2 SAAADI. The DNA for the CDR3 is TGCGCCAGCAGAGAATTTTCCTACGAGCAGTACTTC. Translation gives CASREFSYEQYF.

This clonotype was counted many times. The chain couples TRBV24-1 to TRBJ1-6; D call uncertain. CDR3 length: 15 amino acids. Germline lookup yields CDR1 KGHDR and CDR2 SFDVKD. V gave up 7 bases and J gave up 5 bases, with 14 bases separating them. Here the CDR3 DNA reads TGTGCCACCAGAAGTATGGGCAGCCATAATTCACCCCTCCACTTT. This gives the protein CATRSMGSHNSPLHF.

This clonotype was detected many times. The chain has TRBV24-1 and TRBJ2-1; TRBD1 might be the D (6 bases). CDR1 and CDR2 from the germline V gene are KGHDR and SFDVKD. V gave up 2 bases and J gave up 13 bases, with 17 bases separating them. The length of the CDR3 is 14 residues. The CDR3 reads CATSDSSGAGGQFF. Written as DNA, the CDR3 is TGTGCCACCAGTGATTCGTCAGGGGCCGGTGGACAGTTCTTC.